These 14 T cell receptor beta chains came from one sample sequenced in a study of blood T cells in healthy people across ages (dated by TCRdb to between 2014 and 2017). Library generation was performed with 5' RACE. Sequencing took place on an Illumina HiSeq 2500. A second roughly 7 to 11 cycle PCR used a sample-barcoded 5' primer and a J-beta primer mix. Starting from the raw public reads, TCRdb applied fastp trimming at Q25, assembled clones with MiXCR and retained in-frame beta chains. Each entry is one CDR3 protein sequence, shown with its most common DNA and genes. The sample includes around 800,000 distinct CDR3 sequences, with under 80% observed a single time. The ten largest clones add up to roughly 25% of the sample. The specimen sequenced was blood. The receptors were gathered from a man aged 25-45 years in good health.

This clonotype was recorded a few times. The J gene is TRBJ1-2, the V gene TRBV3-1; D not resolved. The CDR3 runs to 14 residues. Per the germline V gene, CDR1 is LGHDT and CDR2 is YNNKEL (reference sequence). The V end lost 4 bases, the J end lost 0 bases, and 9 bases lay between the germline ends. CDR3 protein: CASSPGFSNYGYTF. Written as DNA, the CDR3 is TGTGCCAGCAGCCCAGGATTTTCTAACTATGGCTACACCTTC.

The rearrangement links TRBV20-1 to TRBJ2-3, with 10 bases lining up with TRBD2. Germline CDR1 reads DFQATT; CDR2 reads SNEGSKA (reference sequence). The CDR3 contains 16 residues. With V trimmed by 1 base and J by 2 bases, 6 bases remained unmatched. The CDR3 spells CSARVGSGGFTDTQYF. CDR3 bases: TGCAGTGCTAGAGTTGGTAGCGGGGGGTTCACAGATACGCAGTATTTT.

V and J are TRBV4-3 and TRBJ2-3, with D maybe TRBD1 (5 bases). V was trimmed by 1 base and J by 1 base, leaving 9 bases between them. The CDR3 totals 15 residues. Germline CDR1 LGHNA, CDR2 YSLEER. In nucleotides, the CDR3 is TGCGCCAGCAGCCAAGTGGCAGGGCGCACAGATACGCAGTATTTT. Amino acids: CASSQVAGRTDTQYF.

The J gene is TRBJ2-3, the V gene TRBV7-2; D may match TRBD1 or TRBD2 (5 bases each). The germline V and J ends were trimmed by 5 bases and 3 bases, with 15 bases remaining between them. In germline, CDR1 is SGHTA, CDR2 FQGNSA. CDR3 length: 15 amino acids. The CDR3 sequence: CASSAGVGPTDTQYF. In nucleotides, the CDR3 is TGTGCCAGCAGCGCCGGAGTGGGACCGACAGATACGCAGTATTTT.

The table lists this clonotype with many counts. This chain links TRBV12-3 or TRBV12-4 with TRBJ2-4, with 14 bases lining up with TRBD2. The CDR3 loop spans 14 amino acids. V lost 3 bases to trimming and J lost 11 bases; unmatched junction nucleotides: 3. The CDR3 nucleotides are TGTGCCAGCAGTTTGACTAGCGGGGGGGGTGTTCAGTACTTC. Amino acids: CASSLTSGGGVQYF.

The V gene is TRBV20-1, the J gene TRBJ2-1, with 10 positions matching TRBD2. Germline V lookup: CDR1 DFQATT, CDR2 SNEGSKA (reference sequence). The J segment lost 5 bases and the V segment lost 0 bases, leaving 7 bases of the junction unmatched. The CDR3 spans 16 residues. The CDR3 region has the DNA TGCAGTGCTAGAGATGCCGCCACTAGCGGGGACAATGAGCAGTTCTTC. Translation gives CSARDAATSGDNEQFF.

CDR3 in amino acids: CASSSIPDTQYF. The CDR3, as DNA: TGTGCCAGCAGTTCAATTCCAGATACGCAGTATTTT. V and J are TRBV28 and TRBJ2-3; D remains unclear. CDR1 and CDR2 from the germline V gene are MDHEN and SYDVKM. The CDR3 is made up of 12 amino acids. V dropped 4 bases and J dropped 4 bases, with 6 bases sitting between them.

The chain links TRBV4-3 to TRBJ2-5; a weak D match, TRBD1 (5 bases). Trimming removed 4 bases from V and 2 bases from J, with 14 bases in between. There are 15 residues in the CDR3. Germline loops: CDR1 LGHNA, CDR2 YSLEER. CDR3 bases: TGCGCCAGCAGCCCTACGGAACAGGAACAAGAGACCCAGTACTTC. Its translation is CASSPTEQEQETQYF.

This clonotype was counted between two and nine times. The gene calls are TRBV7-2 and TRBJ2-1; D possibly corresponds to TRBD2 (7 bases). The CDR3 has 15 amino acids. Trimming stripped 3 bases from V and 9 bases from J, with 18 bases between. CDR1 and CDR2 from the germline V gene are SGHTA and FQGNSA. The CDR3 coding sequence is TGTGCCAGCAGCTTCGTTGGGCGGGGAGGGGGTGAGCAGTTCTTC. Translating gives CASSFVGRGGGEQFF.

In its sample, this clonotype was seen a few times. The chain couples TRBV5-1 to TRBJ1-4, with D possibly matching TRBD1 (5 bases). The CDR3 consists of 16 residues. Trimming stripped 7 bases from V and 3 bases from J, with 19 bases between. The germline V gene has CDR1 SGHRS and CDR2 YFSETQ. The CDR3 nucleotides read TGCGCCAGCGCGGTGCGGGGGATCCATTCTAATGAAAAACTGTTTTTT. Translating gives CASAVRGIHSNEKLFF. Combining the CDR3 with reference TRBV5-1 and TRBJ1-4 gives the whole variable domain KAGVTQTPRYLIKTRGQQVTLSCSPISGHRSVSWYQQTPGQGLQFLFEYFSETQRNKGNFPGRFSGRQFSNSRSEMNVSTLELGDSALYLCASAVRGIHSNEKLFFGSGTQLSVL.

The rearrangement joins TRBV20-1 to TRBJ2-4, with D possibly being TRBD1 or TRBD2 (6 bases each). Trimming took 2 bases from V and 8 from J, leaving 13 bases between them. Germline-derived CDR1 and CDR2 are DFQATT and SNEGSKA (reference sequence). This CDR3 region has 13 residues. The CDR3 region is CSARNRDLDIQYF. CDR3 sequence (DNA): TGCAGTGCTAGAAACAGGGACTTGGACATTCAGTACTTC.

The chain employs TRBV7-2 and TRBJ1-1; D is unresolved. Germline CDR1 SGHTA, CDR2 FQGNSA. The CDR3 extends over 15 amino acids. Trimming left V 1 base short and J 3 bases short, with 12 bases between. CDR3 loop: CASSLGAATDTEAFF. CDR3 bases: TGTGCCAGCAGCTTAGGTGCAGCGACGGACACTGAAGCTTTCTTT.

This chain uses TRBV12-3 or TRBV12-4 with TRBJ2-3; weak D call: TRBD1 (7 bases). Trimming removed 6 bases at V and 6 bases at J, with 13 bases between. The CDR3 extends over 13 amino acids. CDR3 nucleotides: TGTGCCAGCAGACGTTCAGGGGGGGATACGCAGTATTTT. Its protein is CASRRSGGDTQYF.

The chain is built from TRBV7-9 and TRBJ1-2, with unresolved D. The germline V gene encodes CDR1 SEHNR and CDR2 FQNEAQ (reference sequence). The CDR3 is 15 amino acids. Trimming shortened V by 5 bases and J by 6 bases, and 19 bases separated the two germline ends. CDR3 region: CASSTVPGPNHGYTF. For the CDR3, the DNA is TGTGCCAGCAGCACAGTTCCCGGGCCAAATCATGGCTACACCTTC.